Below, 21 T cell receptor beta chains from the same sample are listed, as sequenced in a study of identical twins' blood T cells. One entry per CDR3 protein, called by TCRdb with MiXCR from the 5' RACE reads. This table has roughly 380,000 distinct CDR3 sequences, 28% appearing once. Sequencing was performed on PBMCs. The receptors here all came from a woman aged 18 to 49 in good health.

The table lists this clonotype with a few counts. This chain connects TRBV5-1 to TRBJ2-5; D perhaps matches TRBD1 (6 bases). CDR1 and CDR2 (germline): SGHRS, YFSETQ. The V end was cut by 5 bases, the J end by 6 bases, with 17 bases between. CDR3 size: 14 residues. The CDR3 sequence: CASSPPGQGQTQYF. The DNA for the CDR3 is TGCGCCAGCAGTCCCCCCGGGCAGGGGCAGACCCAGTACTTC. Complete variable domain (other parts from reference TRBV5-1 and TRBJ2-5): KAGVTQTPRYLIKTRGQQVTLSCSPISGHRSVSWYQQTPGQGLQFLFEYFSETQRNKGNFPGRFSGRQFSNSRSEMNVSTLELGDSALYLCASSPPGQGQTQYFGPGTRLLVL.

By sample fraction, this clonotype is medium-sized. The chain is built from TRBV19 and TRBJ1-1; D ambiguous. This CDR3 is built from 11 residues. Germline CDR1 LNHDA, CDR2 SQIVND (reference sequence). V gave up 7 bases and J gave up 4 bases, with 7 bases separating them. CDR3 bases: TGTGCCAGTAAGGGCAGCACTGAAGCTTTCTTT. It yields the protein CASKGSTEAFF.

This clonotype appeared a single time. The V gene is TRBV7-9, the J gene TRBJ2-3, with unresolved D. Trimming stripped 7 bases from V and 2 bases from J, with 13 bases between. The CDR3 is made up of 14 amino acids. Germline CDR1 SEHNR, CDR2 FQNEAQ (reference sequence). The CDR3, as DNA: TGTGCCAGCAATTTGGGTACAGTCACAGATACGCAGTATTTT. Translated, it gives CASNLGTVTDTQYF.

This clonotype was counted many times. V and J are TRBV20-1 and TRBJ1-6; weak D call: TRBD1 (6 bases). Trimming took off 0 bases at V and 7 bases at J, with 10 bases between the two ends. Germline CDR1 reads DFQATT; CDR2 reads SNEGSKA (reference sequence). The CDR3 sequence is 14 residues long. The CDR3 spells CSARDWTENSPLHF. DNA for the CDR3: TGCAGTGCTAGAGATTGGACAGAGAATTCACCCCTCCACTTT.

The chain uses TRBV2 and TRBJ2-1; a possible D gene is TRBD1 (6 bases). V lost 6 bases to trimming and J lost 4 bases, with 16 bases between them. There are 15 residues in the CDR3. The germline gives CDR1 SNHLY, CDR2 FYNNEI. The CDR3 nucleotides are TGTGCCAGCAGGTTGACAGGTGAACGATACAATGAGCAGTTCTTC. This gives the protein CASRLTGERYNEQFF. Complete variable domain (other parts from reference TRBV2 and TRBJ2-1): EPEVTQTPSHQVTQMGQEVILRCVPISNHLYFYWYRQILGQKVEFLVSFYNNEISEKSEIFDDQFSVERPDGSNFTLKIRSTKLEDSAMYFCASRLTGERYNEQFFGPGTRLTVL.

This clonotype was counted a few times. The chain uses TRBV3-1 and TRBJ2-3, with a weak D call TRBD1 (5 bases). Germline assignment: CDR1 LGHDT and CDR2 YNNKEL (reference sequence). The CDR3 runs 18 residues. Trimming stripped 1 base from V and 2 bases from J, with 19 bases between. This CDR3 is CASSQGRSRASDTDTQYF. In nucleotides, the CDR3 is TGTGCCAGCAGCCAAGGTCGGAGCAGGGCTTCAGACACAGATACGCAGTATTTT.

This clonotype was counted between two and nine times. The genes are TRBV29-1 and TRBJ2-2; D may correspond to TRBD1 or TRBD2 (6 bases each). V was clipped by 7 bases and J by 1 base, with 13 bases between them. CDR1 SQVTM and CDR2 ANQGSEA come from the germline V gene. This CDR3 region has 14 residues. The DNA of the CDR3 is TGCAGCGCCTTGAGGGGGGTGAACACCGGGGAGCTGTTTTTT. This codes for CSALRGVNTGELFF.

This clonotype has a handful of counts. The chain employs TRBV6-5 and TRBJ1-1; D may be TRBD1 (6 bases). V was cut by 4 bases and J by 4 bases, with 19 bases left in between. In germline, CDR1 is MNHEY, CDR2 SVGAGI. The CDR3 totals 16 residues. The CDR3, as DNA: TGTGCCAGCAGTTCTTTATTGGGACATCCGGGCACTGAAGCTTTCTTT. Translated, it gives CASSSLLGHPGTEAFF.

This clonotype was counted only a few times. The chain uses TRBV20-1 and TRBJ1-1; D not resolved. CDR1 is DFQATT, CDR2 SNEGSKA, per germline (reference sequence). With 6 bases removed from V and 4 bases from J, the gap between germline ends came to 18 bases. The CDR3 is 14 residues long. CDR3 DNA: TGCAGTGCCGAGATAGGAGGTCAGAGCACTGAAGCTTTCTTT. Its translation: CSAEIGGQSTEAFF.

This chain connects TRBV6-5 to TRBJ2-1; D ambiguous. CDR3 length equals 15 residues. In germline, CDR1 is MNHEY, CDR2 SVGAGI. V lost 5 bases and J lost 2, with 13 bases in between. CDR3 sequence reads: CASSLQSAAYNEQFF. CDR3 nucleotide sequence: TGTGCCAGCAGTCTACAGAGTGCGGCCTACAATGAGCAGTTCTTC.

The chain joins TRBV7-2 to TRBJ1-4; the D is unclear. Trimming took off 4 bases at V and 0 bases at J, with 9 bases between the two ends. CDR3 length: 15 amino acids. The germline CDR1 and CDR2 sequences are SGHTA and FQGNSA. The CDR3 loop is CASSYGDSTNEKLFF. As DNA, the CDR3 is TGTGCCAGCAGCTATGGGGATTCAACTAATGAAAAACTGTTTTTT. Combining the CDR3 with reference TRBV7-2 and TRBJ1-4 gives the whole variable domain GAGVSQSPSNKVTEKGKDVELRCDPISGHTALYWYRQSLGQGLEFLIYFQGNSAPDKSGLPSDRFSAERTGGSVSTLTIQRTQQEDSAVYLCASSYGDSTNEKLFFGSGTQLSVL.

This chain connects TRBV7-8 to TRBJ2-3, with no clear D. Trimming removed 5 bases at V and 1 base at J, with 16 bases between. CDR1 and CDR2 from the germline V gene are SGHVS and FQNEAQ. The CDR3 sequence is 16 residues long. CDR3 sequence: CASSRVAGARTDTQYF. For the CDR3, the DNA is TGTGCCAGCAGCCGCGTAGCAGGAGCGCGCACAGATACGCAGTATTTT.

A note on this clonotype: One end of the junction varies from germline; a read error may be responsible. The V gene is TRBV20-1, the J gene TRBJ2-3, with 7 bases matching TRBD1. The CDR3 totals 13 residues. Germline V gene sequence: CDR1 DFQATT, CDR2 SNEGSKA (reference sequence). The CDR3 here is CSAGTGAGDTRYF. CDR3 DNA: TGCAGTGCTGGCACAGGGGCAGGGGATACGCGGTATTTT.

This clonotype has just a few counts. The rearrangement links TRBV4-3 to TRBJ1-2; D perhaps matches TRBD1 (6 bases). The V and J ends lost 0 bases and 5 bases respectively, with 13 bases between them. Looked up from germline, CDR1 is LGHNA and CDR2 is YSLEER. There are 15 residues in the CDR3. The DNA of the CDR3 is TGCGCCAGCAGCCAAGAACCAGGGGTCTCATATGGCTACACCTTC. This encodes CASSQEPGVSYGYTF.

This sequence joins TRBV20-1 and TRBJ2-1, with unresolved D. This CDR3 is 12 amino acids long. V was shortened by 3 bases and J by 8 bases, with 11 bases between the two germline ends. Germline V lookup: CDR1 DFQATT, CDR2 SNEGSKA (reference sequence). CDR3 loop: CSASQVGDEQFF. The DNA of the CDR3 is TGCAGTGCTAGTCAAGTTGGGGATGAGCAGTTCTTC.

The chain couples TRBV24-1 to TRBJ1-2, with D possibly being TRBD1 (6 bases). The CDR3 has 13 residues. V gave up 5 bases and J gave up 4 bases, with 10 bases separating them. Germline lookup yields CDR1 KGHDR and CDR2 SFDVKD. The CDR3 sequence is CATSAGRGYGYTF. The CDR3 region has the DNA TGTGCCACCAGTGCAGGCAGGGGCTATGGCTACACCTTC.

This clonotype was counted only a few times. This sequence joins TRBV6-5 and TRBJ2-5, with a weak D call TRBD1 (5 bases). V shed 4 bases and J shed 2 bases, with 14 bases lying between them. There are 15 residues in the CDR3. In germline, CDR1 is MNHEY, CDR2 SVGAGI. Here the CDR3 DNA reads TGTGCCAGCAGTTTCAGGGTTGGGGATCAAGAGACCCAGTACTTC. Amino acid sequence: CASSFRVGDQETQYF.

This chain links TRBV5-5 with TRBJ2-3, with TRBD1 identical over 9 bases. The V segment lost 3 bases and the J segment 4 bases; nucleotides outside the gene matches: 3. Germline assignment: CDR1 SGHKS and CDR2 YYEKEE (reference sequence). The CDR3 has 14 residues. CDR3 DNA: TGTGCCAGCAGCTCACAGGGGGCTTCAGATACGCAGTATTTT. This sequence encodes CASSSQGASDTQYF.

The table lists this clonotype with many counts. The rearrangement links TRBV20-1 to TRBJ2-7, with a weak D call TRBD1 (5 bases). V was shortened by 3 bases and J by 6 bases, with 12 bases between the two germline ends. Per the germline V gene, CDR1 is DFQATT and CDR2 is SNEGSKA (reference sequence). The CDR3 contains 12 residues. In DNA form, the CDR3 reads TGCAGTGCTAGGACAGCTCTCTCCGAGCAGTACTTC. Amino acid sequence: CSARTALSEQYF.

CDR3 sequence: CSAQTVAKNIQYF. The CDR3 DNA is TGCAGCGCACAGACAGTAGCCAAAAACATTCAGTACTTC. This chain joins TRBV29-1 and TRBJ2-4; D might be TRBD1 (5 bases). The V end lost 7 bases, the J end lost 0 bases, and 10 bases lay between the germline ends. The CDR3 length is 13 residues. CDR1 SQVTM and CDR2 ANQGSEA come from the germline V gene.

The gene calls are TRBV12-3 or TRBV12-4 and TRBJ2-2, with no clear D. The CDR3 consists of 13 residues. The V and J ends lost 7 bases and 4 bases respectively, with 10 bases between them. Written as DNA, the CDR3 is TGTGCCAGCACAACTGACCCCACCGGGGAGCTGTTTTTT. It is translated as CASTTDPTGELFF.